This T cell receptor (beta chain) was observed in a study of T cell responses to AZD1222 COVID-19 vaccine. Profiling relied on immunoSEQ multiplex PCR, and the TCRdb table lists in-frame clones only, not all of them. The sample yields 120,000 or so clones, 90% seen once. Notes on the study in general: Donors were mostly white British, more females; clonal diversity possibly underestimated.

Germline CDR1 is MDHEN and CDR2 is SYDVKM. V was trimmed by 6 bases and J by 1 base, leaving 13 bases between them. This CDR3 comprises 14 residues. Note on this clone: Antigen unknown.

The receptor comes from an adult who received the MenACWY meningococcal vaccine as a control. Sequencing used peripheral blood, obtained 28 days after the second dose of the MenACWY control vaccine. The J gene is TRBJ2-7, the V gene TRBV28; D may be TRBD1 or TRBD2 (5 bases each). CDR3 amino acids: CASRPGRTSYEQYF. The CDR3, as DNA: TGTGCCAGCAGACCGGGACGGACATCCTACGAGCAGTACTTC.